A selection of T cell receptor beta chains follows, all from one sample in a study of blood T cells in healthy people across ages. MiXCR, applied by TCRdb to the 5' RACE reads, yields one record per CDR3 protein. Of about 830,000 distinct CDR3 sequences in the sample, 62% are singletons; the top ten hold 28%. Material for sequencing was blood. These receptors were collected from a man aged 25 to 40 in good health. The CDR3 runs from the conserved cysteine through the conserved F or W. The D gene is left open where the match is weak. Size tells how often a clone was seen (once, few, many) or the class of an expanded clone, and some rows leave it out.

j_call d_call clone_size v_call cdr3_aa cdr3_nt
TRBJ2-3 NA NA TRBV20-1 CSASPRRGTQYF TGCAGTGCTAGCCCCCGGCGGGGTACGCAGTATTTT
TRBJ2-4 NA few TRBV9 CASSLRGAGLSNIQYF TGTGCCAGCAGCCTCCGGGGCGCGGGTTTATCAAACATTCAGTACTTC
TRBJ1-2 NA NA TRBV6-2/TRBV6-3 CATSVVNGYTF TGTGCCACCTCCGTAGTAAACGGCTACACCTTC
TRBJ2-5 NA NA TRBV15 CATGAGLTETQYF TGTGCCACCGGGGCGGGGTTAACAGAGACCCAGTACTTC
TRBJ2-5 NA NA TRBV24-1 CATSDWGLGPQETQYF TGTGCCACCAGTGATTGGGGTCTGGGTCCCCAAGAGACCCAGTACTTC
TRBJ1-5 TRBD1 NA TRBV10-3 CAISESRDRGINQPQHF TGTGCCATCAGTGAGTCGCGGGACAGAGGTATCAATCAGCCCCAGCATTTT
TRBJ2-5 NA NA TRBV7-9 CASSPQARETQYF TGTGCCAGCAGCCCACAGGCCCGGGAGACCCAGTACTTC
TRBJ2-7 NA NA TRBV4-3 CASSQETVGIAGTYEQYF TGCGCCAGCAGCCAAGAAACTGTAGGGATTGCGGGTACCTACGAGCAGTACTTC
TRBJ2-1 NA NA TRBV6-5 CASSFARGNSYNEQFF TGTGCCAGCAGTTTCGCGAGGGGGAACTCCTACAATGAGCAGTTCTTC
TRBJ2-5 NA NA TRBV6-5 CASTPDSEETQYF TGTGCCAGCACTCCGGACAGCGAAGAGACCCAGTACTTC
TRBJ2-5 TRBD1 NA TRBV10-3 CAISVTGGETQYF TGTGCCATCAGTGTGACAGGGGGGGAGACCCAGTACTTC
TRBJ2-3 TRBD1 NA TRBV28 CASTRTGKADTQYF TGTGCCAGTACCCGGACAGGGAAAGCAGATACGCAGTATTTT
TRBJ2-1 TRBD2 NA TRBV7-3 CASSGGLAPLNEQFF TGTGCCAGCTCTGGGGGACTAGCGCCCCTCAATGAGCAGTTCTTC
TRBJ2-4 NA once TRBV3-1 CASSLGVRLNIQYF TGTGCCAGCAGCCTAGGGGTGAGGCTAAACATTCAGTACTTC
TRBJ2-7 TRBD1 NA TRBV9 CAKDRGSYEQYF TGTGCCAAGGACAGGGGGTCCTACGAGCAGTACTTC
TRBJ1-2 NA NA TRBV12-3/TRBV12-4 CASSLYLTNYGYTF TGTGCCAGCAGTTTATACTTGACCAACTATGGCTACACCTTC
TRBJ1-2 TRBD1 NA TRBV7-2 CASSLESRGRYYGYTF TGTGCCAGCAGCTTAGAGAGTAGGGGGCGCTACTATGGCTACACCTTC
TRBJ2-1 NA NA TRBV7-3 CASSLNSQGYEQFF TGTGCCAGCAGCTTAAACTCTCAGGGCTATGAGCAGTTCTTC
TRBJ2-1 NA NA TRBV6-1 CASSVYGGRAYNEQFF TGTGCCAGCAGTGTGTACGGGGGGCGAGCCTACAATGAGCAGTTCTTC
TRBJ1-6 NA NA TRBV4-2 CASSLYLQAPWEDSPLHF TGTGCCAGCAGCCTTTACCTACAGGCTCCGTGGGAGGATTCACCCCTCCACTTT
TRBJ2-5 TRBD1 few TRBV20-1 CSARPGQGVVETQYF TGCAGTGCTAGACCGGGACAGGGGGTTGTGGAGACCCAGTACTTC
TRBJ2-7 NA NA TRBV7-3 CASSLKPSGPIEQYF TGTGCCAGCAGCTTAAAGCCCTCCGGGCCGATCGAGCAGTACTTC
TRBJ2-3 NA few TRBV29-1 CSVGPSGRDTDTQYF TGCAGCGTTGGGCCATCGGGCAGAGACACAGATACGCAGTATTTT
TRBJ2-3 NA NA TRBV15 CATSRGDTNTDEDTQYF TGTGCCACCAGCAGAGGTGACACAAACACAGATGAGGATACGCAGTATTTT
TRBJ2-1 NA NA TRBV20-1 CSARFGGRGNEQFF TGCAGTGCTAGATTCGGAGGAAGGGGGAATGAGCAGTTCTTC
TRBJ1-5 NA NA TRBV12-3/TRBV12-4 CASSLARQPQHF TGTGCCAGCAGTTTAGCCCGACAGCCCCAGCATTTT
TRBJ2-7 TRBD2 NA TRBV20-1 CSARGGPGGYWYEQYF TGCAGTGCTAGGGGGGGGCCGGGAGGGTATTGGTACGAGCAGTACTTC
TRBJ2-3 TRBD2 NA TRBV20-1 CSARPSGIISDTQYF TGCAGTGCTAGACCTAGCGGGATTATCTCAGATACGCAGTATTTT
TRBJ2-3 NA NA TRBV19 CASSIDGGGTDTQYF TGTGCCAGTAGTATAGACGGAGGAGGCACAGATACGCAGTATTTT
TRBJ2-5 NA NA TRBV5-1 CASSLVRSGLQETQYF TGCGCCAGCAGCTTGGTTAGGTCGGGACTCCAAGAGACCCAGTACTTC
TRBJ2-5 NA few TRBV6-2/TRBV6-3 CASSPRGRRETQYF TGTGCCAGCAGTCCCCGGGGCCGCCGAGAGACCCAGTACTTC
TRBJ2-7 TRBD1 NA TRBV7-2 CASRLNRGSYEQYF TGTGCCAGCAGGTTGAACAGGGGGTCGTACGAGCAGTACTTC
TRBJ2-6 NA NA TRBV30 CASGGDLSGANVLTF TGTGCCTCAGGGGGGGATCTCTCTGGGGCCAACGTCCTGACTTTC
TRBJ2-5 TRBD1 NA TRBV10-3 CAISEFGQGGETQYF TGTGCCATCAGTGAGTTCGGACAGGGGGGAGAGACCCAGTACTTC
TRBJ1-2 NA NA TRBV30 CAWSDPGHLPYGYTF TGTGCCTGGAGTGATCCGGGACATCTCCCTTATGGCTACACCTTC
TRBJ2-5 NA many TRBV18 CASSPSGQETQYF TGTGCCAGCTCACCCTCGGGGCAAGAGACCCAGTACTTC
TRBJ1-2 NA NA TRBV7-2 CASSLMNPMDYGYTF TGTGCCAGCAGCTTAATGAATCCCATGGACTATGGCTACACCTTC
TRBJ2-3 NA once TRBV13 CASNGRSEDTQYF TGTGCCAGCAACGGGCGATCGGAAGATACGCAGTATTTT
TRBJ2-5 NA NA TRBV12-3/TRBV12-4 CASSRRGNRETQYF TGTGCCAGCAGTAGAAGGGGGAATCGGGAGACCCAGTACTTC
TRBJ2-3 NA few TRBV2 CASSPDRRDTDTQYF TGTGCCAGCAGTCCGGACCGCAGGGACACAGATACGCAGTATTTT
TRBJ2-7 NA few TRBV29-1 CSVVGHTTYEQYF TGCAGCGTTGTGGGACACACCACCTACGAGCAGTACTTC
TRBJ1-6 TRBD1 NA TRBV6-2/TRBV6-3 CASTPATGENSPLHF TGTGCCAGCACGCCCGCGACAGGGGAGAATTCACCCCTCCACTTT
TRBJ2-1 NA NA TRBV21-1 CASSRSGTGGWSEQFF TGTGCCAGCAGCAGATCCGGGACAGGGGGCTGGAGCGAGCAGTTCTTC
TRBJ2-7 NA NA TRBV29-1 CSVDPSGTLYNEQYF TGCAGCGTCGACCCATCAGGGACCCTTTACAATGAGCAGTACTTC
TRBJ2-1 NA NA TRBV4-3 CASSHVLDLNEQFF TGCGCCAGCAGCCATGTGTTAGACTTAAATGAGCAGTTCTTC
TRBJ2-3 NA NA TRBV18 CASSPLSAGATDTQYF TGTGCCAGCTCCCCTTTGTCGGCGGGGGCCACAGATACGCAGTATTTT
TRBJ2-3 TRBD1 NA TRBV20-1 CSAEPGQGTDTQYF TGCAGTGCTGAACCGGGACAGGGCACAGATACGCAGTATTTT
TRBJ2-5 NA NA TRBV20-1 CSARSGGLGETQYF TGCAGTGCTAGATCCGGGGGGCTAGGGGAGACCCAGTACTTC